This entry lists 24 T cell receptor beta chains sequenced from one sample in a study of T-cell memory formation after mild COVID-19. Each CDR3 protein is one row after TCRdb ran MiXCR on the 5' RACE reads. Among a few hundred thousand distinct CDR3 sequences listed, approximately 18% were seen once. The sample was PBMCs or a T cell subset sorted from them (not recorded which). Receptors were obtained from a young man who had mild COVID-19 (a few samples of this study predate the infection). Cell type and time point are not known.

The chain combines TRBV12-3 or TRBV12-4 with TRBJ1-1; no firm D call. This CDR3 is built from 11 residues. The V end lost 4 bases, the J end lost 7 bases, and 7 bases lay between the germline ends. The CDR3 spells CASSSYSEAFF. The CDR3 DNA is TGTGCCAGCAGTTCATACAGTGAAGCTTTCTTT.

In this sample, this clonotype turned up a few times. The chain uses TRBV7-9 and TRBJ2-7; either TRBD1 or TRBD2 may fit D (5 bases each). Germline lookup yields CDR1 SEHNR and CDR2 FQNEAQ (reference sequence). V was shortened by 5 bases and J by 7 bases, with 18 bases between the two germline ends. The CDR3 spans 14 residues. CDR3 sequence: CASSPGRVSWEQYV. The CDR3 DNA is TGTGCCAGCAGCCCGGGGCGGGTTTCATGGGAGCAGTACGTC.

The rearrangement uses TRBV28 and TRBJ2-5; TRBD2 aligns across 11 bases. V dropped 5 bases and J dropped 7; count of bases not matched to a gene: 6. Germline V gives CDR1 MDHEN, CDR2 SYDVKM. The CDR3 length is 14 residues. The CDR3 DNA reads TGTGCCAGCAGTCTAGCGGGGGGATCAGGGACCCAGTACTTC. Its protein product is CASSLAGGSGTQYF. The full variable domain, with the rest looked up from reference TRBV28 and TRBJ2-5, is DVKVTQSSRYLVKRTGEKVFLECVQDMDHENMFWYRQDPGLGLRLIYFSYDVKMKEKGDIPEGYSVSREKKERFSLILESASTNQTSMYLCASSLAGGSGTQYFGPGTRLLVL.

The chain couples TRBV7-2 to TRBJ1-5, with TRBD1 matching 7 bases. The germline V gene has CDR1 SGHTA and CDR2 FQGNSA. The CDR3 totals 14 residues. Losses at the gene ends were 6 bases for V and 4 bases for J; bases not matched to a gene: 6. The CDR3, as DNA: TGTGCCAGCAGTTCGACAGGGAGTAATCAGCCCCAGCATTTT. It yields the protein CASSSTGSNQPQHF.

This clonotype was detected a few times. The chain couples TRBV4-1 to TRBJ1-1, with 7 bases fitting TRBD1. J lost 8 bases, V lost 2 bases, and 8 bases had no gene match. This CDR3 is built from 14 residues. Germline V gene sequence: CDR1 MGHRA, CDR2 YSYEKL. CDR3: CASSQFTGAQEAFF. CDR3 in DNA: TGCGCCAGCAGCCAATTCACAGGGGCACAAGAAGCTTTCTTT.

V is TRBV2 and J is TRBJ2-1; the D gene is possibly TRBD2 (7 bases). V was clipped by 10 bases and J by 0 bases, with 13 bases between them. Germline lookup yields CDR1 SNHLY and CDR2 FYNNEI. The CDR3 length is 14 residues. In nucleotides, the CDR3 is TGTGCCATCCGTAGGGGGGGCTCCTACAATGAGCAGTTCTTC. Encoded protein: CAIRRGGSYNEQFF.

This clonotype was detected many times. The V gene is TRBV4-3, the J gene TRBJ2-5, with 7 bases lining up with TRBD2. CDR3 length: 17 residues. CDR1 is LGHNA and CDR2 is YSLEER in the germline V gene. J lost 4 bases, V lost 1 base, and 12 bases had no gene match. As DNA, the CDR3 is TGCGCCAGCAGCCAAGGATTTTCTAGCGGAGGAGGAGAGACCCAGTACTTC. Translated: CASSQGFSSGGGETQYF.

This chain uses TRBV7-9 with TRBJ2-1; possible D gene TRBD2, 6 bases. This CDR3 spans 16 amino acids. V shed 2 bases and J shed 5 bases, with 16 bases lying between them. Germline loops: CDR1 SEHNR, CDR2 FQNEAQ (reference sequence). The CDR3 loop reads CASSLSGRGFHNEQFF. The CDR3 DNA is TGTGCCAGCAGCTTATCGGGGCGGGGTTTCCACAATGAGCAGTTCTTC.

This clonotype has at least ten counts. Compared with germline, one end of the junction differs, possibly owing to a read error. In DNA, the CDR3 is TGTGCTAGCAGCTTAGGGACAGTGGGTGATGAGCAGTTCTTC. Translation gives CASSLGTVGDEQFF. The chain combines TRBV7-7 with TRBJ2-1; 7 nucleotides align to TRBD1. The CDR3 contains 14 residues. Germline CDR1 and CDR2: SSHAT and FNYEAQ (reference sequence).

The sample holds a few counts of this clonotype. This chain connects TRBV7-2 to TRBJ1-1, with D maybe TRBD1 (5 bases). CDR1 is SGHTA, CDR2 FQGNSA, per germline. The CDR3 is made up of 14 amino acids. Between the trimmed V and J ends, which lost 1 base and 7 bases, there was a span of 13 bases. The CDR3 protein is CASSLDARAGEAFF. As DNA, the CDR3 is TGTGCCAGCAGCTTAGACGCCAGGGCGGGTGAAGCTTTCTTT.

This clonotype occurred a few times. CDR3 sequence: CASSPTTGGGDETQYF. CDR3 nucleotides: TGTGCCAGCTCACCGACTACAGGGGGTGGCGATGAGACCCAGTACTTC. The chain is built from TRBV18 and TRBJ2-5; 8 bases agree with TRBD1. Germline CDR1 is KGHSH and CDR2 is LQKENI. The ends lost 3 bases at V and 5 bases at J; junction bases unmatched: 11. This CDR3 has 16 residues. The full variable domain, in which reference TRBV18 and TRBJ2-5 provide the parts outside the CDR3, is NAGVMQNPRHLVRRRGQEARLRCSPMKGHSHVYWYRQLPEEGLKFMVYLQKENIIDESGMPKERFSAEFPKEGPSILRIQQVVRGDSAAYFCASSPTTGGGDETQYFGPGTRLLVL.

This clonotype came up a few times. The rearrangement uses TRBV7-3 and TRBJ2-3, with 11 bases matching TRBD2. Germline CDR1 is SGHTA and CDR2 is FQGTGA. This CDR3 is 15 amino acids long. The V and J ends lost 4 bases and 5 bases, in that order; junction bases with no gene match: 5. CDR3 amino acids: CASSSLAGGEDTQYF. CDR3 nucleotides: TGTGCCAGCAGCTCGTTAGCGGGGGGGGAAGATACGCAGTATTTT.

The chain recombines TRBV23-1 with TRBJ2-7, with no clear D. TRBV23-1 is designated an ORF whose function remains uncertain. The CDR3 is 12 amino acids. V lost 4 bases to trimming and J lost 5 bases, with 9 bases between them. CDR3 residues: CASSRPYDEQYV. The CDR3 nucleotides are TGCGCCAGCAGTCGTCCGTACGACGAGCAGTACGTC.

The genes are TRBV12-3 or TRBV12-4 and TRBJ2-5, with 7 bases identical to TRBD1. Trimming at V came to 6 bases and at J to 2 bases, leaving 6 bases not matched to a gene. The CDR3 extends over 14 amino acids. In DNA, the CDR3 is TGTGCCAGCAGGGGGACAGAGTCACAAGAGACCCAGTACTTC. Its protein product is CASRGTESQETQYF.

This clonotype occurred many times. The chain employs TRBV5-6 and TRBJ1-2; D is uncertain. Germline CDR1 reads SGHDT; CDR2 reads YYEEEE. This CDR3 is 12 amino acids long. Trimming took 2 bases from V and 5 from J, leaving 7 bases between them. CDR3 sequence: CASSLTVYGYTF. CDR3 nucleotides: TGTGCCAGCAGCTTAACCGTATATGGCTACACCTTC.

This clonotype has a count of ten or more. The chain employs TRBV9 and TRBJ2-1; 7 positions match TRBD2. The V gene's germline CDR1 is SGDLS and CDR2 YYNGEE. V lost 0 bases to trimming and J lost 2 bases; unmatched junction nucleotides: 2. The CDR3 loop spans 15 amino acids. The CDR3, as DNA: TGTGCCAGCAGCGTAGAAGGACTAGCCTACAATGAGCAGTTCTTC. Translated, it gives CASSVEGLAYNEQFF.

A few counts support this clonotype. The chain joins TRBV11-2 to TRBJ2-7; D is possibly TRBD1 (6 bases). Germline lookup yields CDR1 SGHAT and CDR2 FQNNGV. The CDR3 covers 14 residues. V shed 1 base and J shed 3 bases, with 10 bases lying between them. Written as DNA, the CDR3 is TGTGCCAGCAGCTTAGCCATAGGGGGCTACGAGCAGTACGTC. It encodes CASSLAIGGYEQYV.

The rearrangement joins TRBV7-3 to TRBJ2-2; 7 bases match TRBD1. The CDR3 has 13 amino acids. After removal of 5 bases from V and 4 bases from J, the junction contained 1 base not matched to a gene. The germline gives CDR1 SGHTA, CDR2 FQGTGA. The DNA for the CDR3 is TGTGCCAGCAGCCCAGGGGGCACCGGGGAGCTGTTTTTT. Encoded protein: CASSPGGTGELFF. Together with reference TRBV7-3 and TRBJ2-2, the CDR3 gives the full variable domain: GAGVSQTPSNKVTEKGKYVELRCDPISGHTALYWYRQSLGQGPEFLIYFQGTGAADDSGLPNDRFFAVRPEGSVSTLKIQRTERGDSAVYLCASSPGGTGELFFGEGSRLTVL.

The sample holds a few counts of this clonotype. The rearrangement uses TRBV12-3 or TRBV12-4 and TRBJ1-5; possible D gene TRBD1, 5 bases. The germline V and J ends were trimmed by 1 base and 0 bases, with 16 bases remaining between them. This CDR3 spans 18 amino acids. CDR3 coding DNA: TGTGCCAGCAGTTTAGGTGAATGGGGGATTTATAGCAATCAGCCCCAGCATTTT. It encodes CASSLGEWGIYSNQPQHF.

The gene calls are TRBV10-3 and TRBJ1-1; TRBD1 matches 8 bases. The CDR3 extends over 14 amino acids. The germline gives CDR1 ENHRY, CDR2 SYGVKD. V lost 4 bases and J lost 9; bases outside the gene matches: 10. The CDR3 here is CAISGVGQGDQAFF. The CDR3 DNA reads TGTGCCATCAGTGGGGTAGGACAGGGAGATCAAGCTTTCTTT.

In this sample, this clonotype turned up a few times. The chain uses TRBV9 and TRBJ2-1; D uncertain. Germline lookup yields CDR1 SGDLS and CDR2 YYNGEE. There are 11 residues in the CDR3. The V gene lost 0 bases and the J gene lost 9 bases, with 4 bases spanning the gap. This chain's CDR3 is CASSVGFEQFF. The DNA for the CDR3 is TGTGCCAGCAGCGTAGGGTTTGAGCAGTTCTTC. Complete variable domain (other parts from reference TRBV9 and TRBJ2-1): DSGVTQTPKHLITATGQRVTLRCSPRSGDLSVYWYQQSLDQGLQFLIQYYNGEERAKGNILERFSAQQFPDLHSELNLSSLELGDSALYFCASSVGFEQFFGPGTRLTVL.

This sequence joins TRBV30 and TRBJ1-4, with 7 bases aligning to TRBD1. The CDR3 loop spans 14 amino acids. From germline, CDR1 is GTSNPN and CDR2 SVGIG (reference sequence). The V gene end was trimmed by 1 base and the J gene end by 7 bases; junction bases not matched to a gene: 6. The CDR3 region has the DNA TGTGCCTGGAGTGGTGAGGGGGCGGCTGAAAAACTGTTTTTT. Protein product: CAWSGEGAAEKLFF.

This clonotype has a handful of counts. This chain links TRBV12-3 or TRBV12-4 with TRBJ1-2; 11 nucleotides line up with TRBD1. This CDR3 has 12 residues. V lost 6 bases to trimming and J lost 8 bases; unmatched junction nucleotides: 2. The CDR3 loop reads CASRRTGGGYTF. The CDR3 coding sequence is TGTGCCAGCAGGAGGACAGGGGGCGGCTACACCTTC.

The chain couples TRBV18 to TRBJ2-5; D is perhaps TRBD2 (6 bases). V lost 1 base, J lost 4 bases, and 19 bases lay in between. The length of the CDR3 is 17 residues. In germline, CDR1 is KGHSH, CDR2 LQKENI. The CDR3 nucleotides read TGTGCCAGCTCACCACAGGGTCAATACGGGAGCCGAGAGACCCAGTACTTC. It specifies CASSPQGQYGSRETQYF.